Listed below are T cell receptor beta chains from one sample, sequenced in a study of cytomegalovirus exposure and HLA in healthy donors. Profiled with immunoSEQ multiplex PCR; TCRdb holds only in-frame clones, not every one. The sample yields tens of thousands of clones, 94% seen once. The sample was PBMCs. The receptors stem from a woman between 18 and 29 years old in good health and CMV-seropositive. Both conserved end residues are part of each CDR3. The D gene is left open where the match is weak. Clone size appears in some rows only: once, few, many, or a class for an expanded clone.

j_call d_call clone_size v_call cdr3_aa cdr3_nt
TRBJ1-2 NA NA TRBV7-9 CASSLGAGDGYTF TGTGCCAGCAGCTTAGGCGCAGGGGATGGCTACACCTTC
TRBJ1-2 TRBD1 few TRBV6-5 CASTYWDRGNYGYTF TGTGCCAGCACCTACTGGGACAGGGGGAACTATGGCTACACCTTC
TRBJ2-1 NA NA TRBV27 CASSLFPRTQYNEQFF TGTGCCAGCAGTTTATTCCCTAGAACCCAATACAATGAGCAGTTCTTC
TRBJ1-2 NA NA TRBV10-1 CANPTAYHYGYTF TGCGCCAACCCGACAGCCTATCACTATGGCTACACCTTC
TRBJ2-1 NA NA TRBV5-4 CASSLKRGLKNDEQFF TGTGCCAGCAGCCTAAAACGGGGGTTGAAAAACGATGAGCAGTTCTTC
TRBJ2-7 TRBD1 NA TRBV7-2 CASSLVPDRSYEQYF TGTGCCAGCAGCTTAGTCCCGGACAGGTCGTACGAGCAGTACTTC
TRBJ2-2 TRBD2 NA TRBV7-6 CASSLAIGGGADTGELFF TGTGCCAGCAGCTTAGCCATTGGCGGGGGGGCTGACACCGGGGAGCTGTTTTTT
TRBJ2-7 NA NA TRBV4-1 CASSQGPAYEQYF TGCGCCAGCAGCCAAGGGCCAGCCTACGAGCAGTACTTC
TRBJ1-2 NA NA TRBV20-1 CSATGNYGYTF TGCAGTGCGACGGGGAACTATGGCTACACCTTC
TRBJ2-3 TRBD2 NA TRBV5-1 CASSIRAGGGTDTQYF TGCGCCAGCAGCATCCGAGCGGGAGGCGGCACAGATACGCAGTATTTT
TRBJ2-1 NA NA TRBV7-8 CASSPWTGAYNEQFF TGTGCCAGCAGCCCCTGGACGGGGGCCTACAATGAGCAGTTCTTC
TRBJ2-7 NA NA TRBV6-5 CASSYSEDRGYEQYF TGTGCCAGCAGTTACTCGGAGGACCGAGGGTACGAGCAGTACTTC
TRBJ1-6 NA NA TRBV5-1 CASSSTGGRPLHF TGCGCCAGCAGCTCGACGGGGGGACGACCCCTCCACTTT
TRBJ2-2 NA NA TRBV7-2 CASSSLGTGELFF TGTGCCAGCAGCTCCCTAGGAACCGGGGAGCTGTTTTTT
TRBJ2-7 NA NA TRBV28 CASRKREIRYEQYF TGTGCCAGCAGGAAACGGGAGATTCGGTACGAGCAGTACTTC
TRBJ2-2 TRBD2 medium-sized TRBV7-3 CASSPFRREVDVGELFF TGTGCCAGCAGCCCATTTCGGCGGGAGGTCGATGTGGGGGAGCTGTTTTTT
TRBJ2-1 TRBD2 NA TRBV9 CASSVTSGYNEQFF TGTGCCAGCAGCGTGACTAGCGGGTACAATGAGCAGTTCTTC
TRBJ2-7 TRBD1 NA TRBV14 CASSLGQGSSYEQYF TGTGCCAGCAGCCTGGGACAGGGGAGCTCCTACGAGCAGTACTTC
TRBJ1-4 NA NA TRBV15 CATSRAEKLFF TGTGCCACCAGCAGGGCTGAAAAACTGTTTTTT
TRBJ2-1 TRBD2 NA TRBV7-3 CASSPSGTTEQFF TGTGCCAGCAGCCCTTCTGGGACTACTGAGCAGTTCTTC
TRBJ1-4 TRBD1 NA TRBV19 CASTPAEGAQEKLFF TGTGCCAGTACCCCTGCGGAGGGGGCACAAGAAAAACTGTTTTTT
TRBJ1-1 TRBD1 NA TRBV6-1 CASRPDRAGKAFF TGTGCCAGCAGACCCGACAGGGCCGGGAAAGCTTTCTTT
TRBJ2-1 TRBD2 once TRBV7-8 CASSPLGLGGPNNEQFF TGTGCCAGCAGCCCACTGGGACTAGGGGGACCAAACAATGAGCAGTTCTTC
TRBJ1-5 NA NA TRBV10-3 CAISESAGDQPQHF TGTGCCATCAGTGAGTCGGCGGGTGATCAGCCCCAGCATTTT
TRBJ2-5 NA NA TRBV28 CASSPRIWQARTETQYF TGTGCCAGCAGCCCCCGGATTTGGCAGGCCCGTACGGAGACCCAGTACTTC
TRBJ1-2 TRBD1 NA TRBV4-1 CASSQLGGADGYTF TGCGCCAGCAGCCAGCTAGGGGGCGCGGACGGCTACACCTTC
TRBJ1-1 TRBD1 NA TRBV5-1 CASSSNPGQFNTEAFF TGCGCCAGCAGCTCAAACCCGGGACAGTTTAACACTGAAGCTTTCTTT
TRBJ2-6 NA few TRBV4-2 CASSQVVGASGANVLTF TGTGCCAGCAGCCAAGTAGTGGGAGCCAGTGGGGCCAACGTCCTGACTTTC
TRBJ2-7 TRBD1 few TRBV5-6 CASSLGTGVHEQYF TGTGCCAGCAGCTTGGGGACAGGGGTCCACGAGCAGTACTTC
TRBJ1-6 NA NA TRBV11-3 CASSLALRTDFNSPLHF TGTGCCAGCAGCTTAGCCCTAAGGACAGACTTTAATTCACCCCTCCACTTT
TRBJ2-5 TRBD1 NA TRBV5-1 CASSLQGQETQYF TGCGCCAGCAGCTTACAGGGGCAAGAGACCCAGTACTTC
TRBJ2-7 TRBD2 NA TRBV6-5 CASSRGVAGHYEQYF TGTGCCAGCAGCCGCGGAGTAGCGGGACACTACGAGCAGTACTTC
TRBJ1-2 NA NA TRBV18 CASSHSPGDSTYGYTF TGTGCCAGCTCACACTCACCGGGGGACTCAACCTATGGCTACACCTTC
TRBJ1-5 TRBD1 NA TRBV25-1 CASRSGTDSNQPQHF TGTGCCAGCAGGTCCGGGACAGATAGCAATCAGCCCCAGCATTTT
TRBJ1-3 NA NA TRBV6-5 CASSYSNPGPIYF TGTGCCAGCAGTTACTCGAACCCAGGTCCCATATATTTT
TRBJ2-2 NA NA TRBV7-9 CASSRDLGELFF TGTGCCAGCAGCCGGGATTTAGGGGAGCTGTTTTTT
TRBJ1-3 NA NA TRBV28 CASSFQGGNTIYF TGTGCCAGCAGTTTTCAGGGGGGAAACACCATATATTTT
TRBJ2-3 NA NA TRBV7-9 CASSLDPGQYF TGTGCCAGCAGCCTAGACCCGGGGCAGTATTTT
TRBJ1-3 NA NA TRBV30 CAWSPSGGVLSGNTIYF TGTGCCTGGAGTCCCTCAGGAGGGGTCCTCTCTGGAAACACCATATATTTT
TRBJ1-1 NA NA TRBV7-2 CASSQQGNTEAFF TGTGCCAGCAGTCAACAGGGGAACACTGAAGCTTTCTTT
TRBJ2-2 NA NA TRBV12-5 CASGLVGNTGELFF TGTGCTAGTGGTTTGGTCGGTAACACCGGGGAGCTGTTTTTT
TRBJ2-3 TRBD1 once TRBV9 CASSVWTGGGDTQYF TGTGCCAGCAGCGTATGGACAGGGGGAGGAGATACGCAGTATTTT
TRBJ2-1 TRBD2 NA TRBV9 CASSAYGGLAANEQFF TGTGCCAGCAGCGCATACGGGGGACTAGCGGCTAATGAGCAGTTCTTC
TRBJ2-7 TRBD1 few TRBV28 CASSSGQGSYEQYF TGTGCCAGCAGTTCTGGACAGGGCTCCTACGAGCAGTACTTC
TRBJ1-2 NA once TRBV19 CASSMGSHGYTF TGTGCCAGTAGTATGGGTAGCCATGGCTACACCTTC
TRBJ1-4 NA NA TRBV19 CASSSGSWNEKLFF TGTGCCAGTAGTTCGGGATCGTGGAATGAAAAACTGTTTTTT
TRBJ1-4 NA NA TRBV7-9 CASSSVTGRANEKLFF TGTGCCAGCAGCTCCGTTACAGGAAGGGCTAATGAAAAACTGTTTTTT
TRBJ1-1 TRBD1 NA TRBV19 CASSNKGQGETEAFF TGTGCCAGTAGTAATAAGGGACAGGGAGAGACTGAAGCTTTCTTT
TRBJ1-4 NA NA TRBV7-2 CASSLQGTTNEKLFF TGTGCCAGCAGCTTACAGGGGACAACTAATGAAAAACTGTTTTTT
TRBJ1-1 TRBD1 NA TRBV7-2 CASSSRRGLQVNTEAFF TGTGCCAGCAGCTCTCGCAGGGGGCTACAGGTGAACACTGAAGCTTTCTTT
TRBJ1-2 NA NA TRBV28 CASSRQVYGYTF TGTGCCAGCAGTCGACAGGTCTATGGCTACACCTTC
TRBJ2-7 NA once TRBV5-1 CASSLVGSIHEQYF TGCGCCAGCAGCTTGGTAGGGAGCATCCACGAGCAGTACTTC
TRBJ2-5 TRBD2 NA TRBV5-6 CASSLAGGPSETQYF TGTGCCAGCAGCTTAGCGGGAGGGCCCTCGGAGACCCAGTACTTC
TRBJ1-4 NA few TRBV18 CASSPGTGIDEKLFF TGTGCCAGCTCACCCGGAACAGGGATTGATGAAAAACTGTTTTTT
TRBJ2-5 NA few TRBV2 CASSVGTSGETQYF TGTGCCAGCAGTGTTGGGACAAGTGGGGAGACCCAGTACTTC